This TCR beta chain appears in the sequencing data of a study of response to subunit inactivated influenza vaccine. The CDR3 is 13 residues long. From germline, CDR1 is SGHDN and CDR2 FVKESK. The V gene lost 3 bases and the J gene lost 9 bases, with 15 bases spanning the gap. TCRdb reanalysed the RT-PCR reads using MiXCR and keeps one entry per CDR3 protein. The table lists approximately 480,000 distinct CDR3 sequences, approximately 11% of them singletons. The V gene is TRBV14, the J gene TRBJ2-7; possible D gene TRBD2, 6 bases. Here the sequenced sample was PBMCs from blood, taken 35 to 45 days after vaccination. This clonotype was sampled from a man in his forties or fifties who received an inactivated influenza vaccine. The CDR3 sequence is CASSQGGTERQYF. Here the CDR3 DNA reads TGTGCCAGCAGCCAGGGCGGGACCGAGCGGCAGTACTTC. The whole variable domain, filled in from reference TRBV14 and TRBJ2-7, reads EAGVTQFPSHSVIEKGQTVTLRCDPISGHDNLYWYRRVMGKEIKFLLHFVKESKQDESGMPNNRFLAERTGGTYSTLKVQPAELEDSGVYFCASSQGGTERQYFGPGTRLTVT.